The 13 T cell receptor beta chains given below trace back to one sample, sequenced in a study of shared clonotypes between healthy human individuals. CD8 cells classed as naive were CD45RO-negative and positively selected for CCR7, excluding terminally differentiated effector memory CD45RA+ cells. Assay used: immunoSEQ multiplex PCR; TCRdb lists only in-frame clones, some missing. The table lists millions of clones, around 96% of them singletons. Sequencing was performed on naive CD8+ T cells sorted from blood. Receptors originate from a man between 18 and 29 years old in good health.

The genes are TRBV14 and TRBJ2-7; 10 bases line up with TRBD1. The V and J ends lost 3 bases and 4 bases, in that order; junction bases with no gene match: 3. Germline V gene lookup returns CDR1 SGHDN and CDR2 FVKESK. The CDR3 covers 14 residues. DNA of the CDR3: TGTGCCAGCAGCCATTGGGACAGGGGTTACGAGCAGTACTTC. This encodes CASSHWDRGYEQYF.

Turning to this clone: The same CDR3 can be traced to other DNA sequences in this sample. The gene calls are TRBV7-6 and TRBJ2-6; D remains unclear. V was clipped by 1 base and J by 1 base, with 2 bases between them. Germline CDR1 and CDR2: SGHVS and FNYEAQ. The CDR3 contains 14 residues. The CDR3 region is CASSLGSGANVLTF. Written as DNA, the CDR3 is TGTGCCAGCAGCTTAGGTTCTGGGGCCAACGTCCTGACTTTC. The full variable domain, its missing parts supplied by reference TRBV7-6 and TRBJ2-6, is GAGVSQSPRYKVTKRGQDVALRCDPISGHVSLYWYRQALGQGPEFLTYFNYEAQQDKSGLPNDRFSAERPEGSISTLTIQRTEQRDSAMYRCASSLGSGANVLTFGAGSRLTVL.

The gene calls are TRBV7-3 and TRBJ2-1; 8 bases align to TRBD2. This CDR3 spans 16 amino acids. V shed 5 bases, J shed 3 bases, and the junction held 9 bases outside the gene matches. The germline V gene has CDR1 SGHTA and CDR2 FQGTGA. The CDR3 loop is CASSPRAGASYNEQFF. For the CDR3, the DNA is TGTGCCAGCAGCCCGCGAGCGGGGGCCAGCTACAATGAGCAGTTCTTC.

The chain links TRBV7-9 to TRBJ1-2; no firm D call. This CDR3 has 14 residues. The V gene's germline CDR1 is SEHNR and CDR2 FQNEAQ (reference sequence). V was pared by 5 bases and J by 4 bases, with 14 bases between. This CDR3 is CASSRNDGRYGYTF. CDR3 nucleotide sequence: TGTGCCAGCAGCCGGAACGACGGCCGCTATGGCTACACCTTC.

The V gene is TRBV9, the J gene TRBJ2-1; D uncertain. With 0 bases removed from V and 8 bases from J, the gap between germline ends came to 6 bases. The germline V gene encodes CDR1 SGDLS and CDR2 YYNGEE. The CDR3 length is 12 residues. The CDR3 region is CASSVDWDEQFF. CDR3 bases: TGTGCCAGCAGCGTAGACTGGGATGAGCAGTTCTTC. The whole variable domain, remainder taken from reference TRBV9 and TRBJ2-1, is DSGVTQTPKHLITATGQRVTLRCSPRSGDLSVYWYQQSLDQGLQFLIQYYNGEERAKGNILERFSAQQFPDLHSELNLSSLELGDSALYFCASSVDWDEQFFGPGTRLTVL.

The V call is TRBV28, the J call TRBJ2-1; 12 nucleotides match TRBD2. This CDR3 is built from 19 residues. Trimming at V came to 3 bases and at J to 1 base, leaving 10 bases not matched to a gene. CDR1 MDHEN and CDR2 SYDVKM come from the germline V gene. The CDR3 DNA is TGTGCCAGCAGTTTTCCCACCATGACTAGCGGGAGTTCCTACAATGAGCAGTTCTTC. Its protein product is CASSFPTMTSGSSYNEQFF.

V is TRBV9 and J is TRBJ2-2; D tentatively reads TRBD1 or TRBD2 (5 bases each). CDR3 length: 16 amino acids. Germline CDR1 and CDR2: SGDLS and YYNGEE. V lost 4 bases, J lost 4 bases, and 17 bases lay in between. CDR3 protein: CASSPPYAGATGELFF. DNA of the CDR3: TGTGCCAGCAGCCCCCCCTACGCCGGGGCCACCGGGGAGCTGTTTTTT. The full variable domain, with the rest looked up from reference TRBV9 and TRBJ2-2, is DSGVTQTPKHLITATGQRVTLRCSPRSGDLSVYWYQQSLDQGLQFLIQYYNGEERAKGNILERFSAQQFPDLHSELNLSSLELGDSALYFCASSPPYAGATGELFFGEGSRLTVL.

The chain has TRBV9 and TRBJ2-4; maybe TRBD1 (6 bases). CDR3 length: 13 amino acids. Germline V gene data show CDR1 as SGDLS and CDR2 as YYNGEE. Trimming took off 5 bases at V and 9 bases at J, with 15 bases between the two ends. The DNA of the CDR3 is TGTGCCAGCAGTTCAGGGGAGCCCGGCATTCAGTACTTC. The encoded protein is CASSSGEPGIQYF.

This clone was seen a handful of times. The chain carries TRBV27 and TRBJ1-5, with D possibly matching TRBD1 (5 bases). Deletions cut 2 bases from V and 3 bases from J, with 8 bases between. The CDR3 totals 14 residues. Per germline, CDR1 MNHEY and CDR2 SMNVEV (reference sequence). In DNA, the CDR3 is TGTGCCAGCAGTTTACGGGACCCCAATCAGCCCCAGCATTTT. Translated: CASSLRDPNQPQHF.

The genes are TRBV2 and TRBJ2-2, with D perhaps TRBD2 (5 bases). There are 13 residues in the CDR3. Trimming took 4 bases from V and 6 from J, leaving 9 bases between them. The germline gives CDR1 SNHLY, CDR2 FYNNEI. The CDR3 loop is CASSGGSPGELFF. CDR3 nucleotide sequence: TGTGCCAGCAGTGGCGGGTCCCCCGGGGAGCTGTTTTTT.

This chain joins TRBV28 and TRBJ1-1; D might be TRBD1 (5 bases). The V end lost 3 bases, the J end lost 6 bases, and 11 bases lay between the germline ends. Germline CDR1 MDHEN, CDR2 SYDVKM. The CDR3 is made up of 13 amino acids. The CDR3 DNA follows: TGTGCCAGCAGTTTCCTCAGGGACCCTGAAGCTTTCTTT. It is translated as CASSFLRDPEAFF.

V gene TRBV7-9 combines with J gene TRBJ1-1, with D uncertain. Trimming pared 2 bases from V and 3 bases from J, leaving 10 bases between. The CDR3 is made up of 14 amino acids. CDR1 and CDR2 (germline): SEHNR, FQNEAQ (reference sequence). CDR3 amino acids: CASSLLAGHTEAFF. As DNA, the CDR3 is TGTGCCAGCAGCTTATTGGCAGGACACACTGAAGCTTTCTTT. Full variable domain (outside the CDR3, taken from reference TRBV7-9 and TRBJ1-1): DTGVSQNPRHKITKRGQNVTFRCDPISEHNRLYWYRQTLGQGPEFLTYFQNEAQLEKSRLLSDRFSAERPKGSFSTLEIQRTEQGDSAMYLCASSLLAGHTEAFFGQGTRLTVV.

V is TRBV9 and J is TRBJ2-3; TRBD1 matches at 8 bases. In germline, CDR1 is SGDLS, CDR2 YYNGEE. Trimming took 6 bases from V and 4 from J; bases not matched to a gene: 7. This CDR3 has 14 amino acids. The CDR3 is CASTLQGDPDTQYF. DNA of the CDR3: TGTGCCAGCACCCTACAGGGGGACCCAGATACGCAGTATTTT. The full variable domain, completed using reference TRBV9 and TRBJ2-3, is DSGVTQTPKHLITATGQRVTLRCSPRSGDLSVYWYQQSLDQGLQFLIQYYNGEERAKGNILERFSAQQFPDLHSELNLSSLELGDSALYFCASTLQGDPDTQYFGPGTRLTVL.